This T cell receptor beta chain stems from a study of blood T cell repertoires in COVID-19. For the study at large: Both acute and convalescent COVID-19 samples were obtained from the United States, Italy and Spain. PBMCs, B-cell-depleted T cells, or T cells were the source of the cDNA or gDNA that made up the material.

The CDR3 is 16 amino acids. V was clipped by 0 bases and J by 6 bases; unmatched bases: 6. Germline assignment: CDR1 SGDLS and CDR2 YYNGEE. Study processing details: Reference gene primer amplification gave estimated nucleated cell counts. The assay was immunoSEQ multiplex PCR, and TCRdb's table has in-frame clones only and misses some. V and J calls and clone size are copied from that table; D and trimming were computed from the DNA. The data show approximately 500,000 clones, with around 85% seen just once and approximately 3.4% held by the top ten. This clone has just a few counts. The sequence came from a human donor in a cohort sampled during active COVID-19. The chain combines TRBV9 with TRBJ1-6; the match to TRBD1 covers 7 bases. Sequencing input: peripheral blood. The CDR3 spells CASSVDGTASNSPLHF. DNA of the CDR3: TGTGCCAGCAGCGTAGATGGGACAGCCAGTAATTCACCCCTCCACTTT.